This T cell receptor (beta chain) originates from a study of blood T cells in healthy people across ages. General observations from the study: PBMCs left unsorted prevented a conclusive naive versus antigen-experienced comparison. It was not known whether donors were CMV positive (a possible confounder of expanded clonotype changes).

Each of the donors had about 9.9 milliliters of peripheral blood drawn into EDTA-treated Vacutainer tubes. Extractions gave at least 5.5 micrograms of total RNA per sample. This clonotype was seen a handful of times. What it binds is unknown. Then a second PCR, running roughly 7 to 12 cycles, was carried out with a sample-barcoded 5' primer and a J-beta primer mix. From the 5' RACE reads, TCRdb called clonotypes with MiXCR, one entry per CDR3 protein. The table includes over 700,000 distinct CDR3 sequences, roughly 50% detected once. Germline V lookup: CDR1 LGHDT, CDR2 YNNKEL (reference sequence). Trimming took off 1 base at V and 2 bases at J, with 6 bases between the two ends. This CDR3 is 13 amino acids long.

The J gene is TRBJ2-7, the V gene TRBV3-1; D is undetermined. The sequencing sample was made of blood. The TCR sequence derives from an elderly man in good health. CDR3 amino acids: CASSQGAPYEQYF. The CDR3 nucleotides are TGTGCCAGCAGCCAAGGAGCCCCCTACGAGCAGTACTTC.